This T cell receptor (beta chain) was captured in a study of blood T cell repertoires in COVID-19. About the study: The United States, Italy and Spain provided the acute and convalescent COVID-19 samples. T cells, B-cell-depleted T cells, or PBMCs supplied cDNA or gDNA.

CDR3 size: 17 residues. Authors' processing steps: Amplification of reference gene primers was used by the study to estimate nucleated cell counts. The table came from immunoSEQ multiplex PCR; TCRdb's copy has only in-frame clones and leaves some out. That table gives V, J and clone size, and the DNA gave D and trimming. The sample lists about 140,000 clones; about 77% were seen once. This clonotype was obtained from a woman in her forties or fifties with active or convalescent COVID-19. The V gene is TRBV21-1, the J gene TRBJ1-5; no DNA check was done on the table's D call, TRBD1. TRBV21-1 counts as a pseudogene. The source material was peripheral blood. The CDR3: CASSKKAGACSNQPQHF. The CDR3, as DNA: TGTGCCAGCAGCAAAAAGGCAGGGGCCTGTAGCAATCAGCCCCAGCATTTT.